The clone carrying this T cell receptor beta chain occurred a few times. Antigen unknown. This sample stems from a study of cytomegalovirus exposure and HLA in healthy donors. About the research overall: Counted in an early data release were tens of millions of unique TCRs from HLA-typed donors.

Study findings and constraints: A later analysis found most CMV-associated TCR beta chains apparently HLA-restricted. Earlier results showed most TCR beta V segments being productive about 90% or about 30% of the time. Analysis was carried out at a later point, and it linked a missense DCLRE1C variant to TCR beta V- and J-gene trimming.

The PCR employed 60 Vbeta primers together with 13 Jbeta primers. The repertoire was sequenced with immunoSEQ multiplex PCR; TCRdb's copy has only in-frame clones and lacks some. Here the sample spans 200,000 to 250,000 clones, 60% to 80% being singletons. The clonotype originates from a woman younger than 45 in good health and CMV-seronegative. Sequencing input: PBMCs.

CDR3 region: CASSSGDPLGYTF. The CDR3 DNA follows: TGTGCCAGCAGCTCGGGTGACCCGCTCGGCTACACCTTC. V is TRBV5-6 and J is TRBJ1-2; D is unclear. Germline V CDR1 and CDR2: SGHDT, YYEEEE. This CDR3 spans 13 amino acids. Trimming took 3 bases from V and 8 from J, leaving 14 bases between them.